This T cell receptor beta chain was sequenced for a study of blood T cell repertoires in COVID-19. The wider study: COVID-19 samples collected from the United States, Italy and Spain covered acute and convalescent phases. T cells, B-cell-depleted T cells, or PBMCs supplied cDNA or gDNA.

V dropped 5 bases and J dropped 0 bases, with 14 bases sitting between them. The CDR3 is 16 amino acids. CDR1 SEHNR and CDR2 FQNEAQ come from the germline V gene (reference sequence). As originally analysed: Amplifying reference gene primers gave estimates of nucleated cell counts. Profiled with immunoSEQ multiplex PCR; TCRdb holds only in-frame clones, not every one. That table supplies the V and J calls and clone size; D and trimming were determined from the DNA. This sample has roughly 59,000 clones, with about 78% found just once. This chain uses TRBV7-9 with TRBJ2-1; D not resolved. This clonotype was obtained from a man aged 80 or over with acute or convalescent COVID-19. The sample comprised peripheral blood. This chain's CDR3 is CASSETVPTSYNEQFF. In DNA form, the CDR3 reads TGTGCCAGCAGCGAAACAGTCCCTACCTCCTACAATGAGCAGTTCTTC. Complete variable domain (other parts from reference TRBV7-9 and TRBJ2-1): DTGVSQNPRHKITKRGQNVTFRCDPISEHNRLYWYRQTLGQGPEFLTYFQNEAQLEKSRLLSDRFSAERPKGSFSTLEIQRTEQGDSAMYLCASSETVPTSYNEQFFGPGTRLTVL.